The clone carrying this T cell receptor (beta chain) was found a few times. Specified treatment: oral pan-JAK inhibitor, 5-10 mg twice daily. This specimen belongs to a study of CD8+ T cells in alopecia areata. Extracted RNA was reverse transcribed into cDNA, the sequencing template. Some clones are missing from TCRdb's copy, which holds only in-frame ones; the method was immunoSEQ multiplex PCR. The table shows about 270,000 clones, with over 45% occurring only once. V lost 7 bases and J 2 bases, leaving 15 bases between the germline ends. The CDR3 consists of 14 residues. This sequence was found in a human donor with alopecia areata. V gene TRBV23-1 combines with J gene TRBJ2-7; TRBD2 might be the D (7 bases). TRBV23-1 falls under the ORF class, with uncertain function. The source material was CD4+ T cells sorted from blood, sampled at approximately week 51, from a patient treated with tofacitinib. The CDR3 is CASKSAGATYEQYF. In DNA form, the CDR3 reads TGCGCCAGCAAGTCGGCGGGGGCCACCTACGAGCAGTACTTC.